The TCR beta chain under discussion was sequenced for a study of T-cell memory formation after mild COVID-19. The CDR3 totals 14 residues. J lost 4 bases, V lost 7 bases, and 9 bases had no gene match. Germline CDR1 reads SNHLY; CDR2 reads FYNNEI. From the 5' RACE reads, TCRdb called clonotypes with MiXCR, one entry per CDR3 protein. The profile shows around 200,000 distinct CDR3 sequences, around 21% of them singletons. The chain uses TRBV2 and TRBJ1-2, with 7 bases that match TRBD1. This TCR derives from an adult woman who had mild COVID-19 (a few samples of this study predate the infection). Cell type and time point are not known. Sequenced: PBMCs or a T cell subset sorted from them (not recorded which). As DNA, the CDR3 is TGTGCCAGCAAAGGACAGGCGTCACGCTATGGCTACACCTTC. Its protein product is CASKGQASRYGYTF.